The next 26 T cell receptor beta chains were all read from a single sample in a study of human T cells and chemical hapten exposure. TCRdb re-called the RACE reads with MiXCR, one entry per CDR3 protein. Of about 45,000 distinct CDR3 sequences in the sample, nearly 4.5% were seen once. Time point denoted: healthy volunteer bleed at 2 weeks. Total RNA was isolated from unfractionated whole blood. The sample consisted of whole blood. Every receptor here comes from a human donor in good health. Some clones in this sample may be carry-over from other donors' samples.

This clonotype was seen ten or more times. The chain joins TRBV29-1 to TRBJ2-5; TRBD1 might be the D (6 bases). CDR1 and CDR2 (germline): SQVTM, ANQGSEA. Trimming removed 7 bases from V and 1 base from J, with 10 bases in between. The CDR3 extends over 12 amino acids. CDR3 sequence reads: CSADRLQETQYF. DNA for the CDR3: TGCAGCGCCGACAGGCTCCAAGAGACCCAGTACTTC.

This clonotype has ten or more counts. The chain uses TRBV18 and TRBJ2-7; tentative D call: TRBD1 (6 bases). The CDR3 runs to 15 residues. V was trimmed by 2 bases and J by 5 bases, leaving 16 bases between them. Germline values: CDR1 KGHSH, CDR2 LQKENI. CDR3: CASSPWWGHGNEQYF. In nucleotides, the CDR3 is TGTGCCAGCTCACCATGGTGGGGGCACGGGAACGAGCAGTACTTC.

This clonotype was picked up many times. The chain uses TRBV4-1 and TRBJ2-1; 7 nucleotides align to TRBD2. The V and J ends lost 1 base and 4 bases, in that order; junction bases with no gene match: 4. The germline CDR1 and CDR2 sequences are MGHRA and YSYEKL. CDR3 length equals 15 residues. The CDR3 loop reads CASSQVLAEYNEQFF. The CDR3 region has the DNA TGCGCCAGCAGCCAAGTCCTAGCGGAGTACAATGAGCAGTTCTTC.

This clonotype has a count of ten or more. CDR3 in DNA: TGTGCCAGCAGTTTACGAGGTTATCGCAATCAGCCCCAGCATTTT. Amino acids: CASSLRGYRNQPQHF. The rearrangement uses TRBV27 and TRBJ1-5; no clear D gene. Trimming removed 2 bases from V and 2 bases from J, with 10 bases in between. The germline gives CDR1 MNHEY, CDR2 SMNVEV (reference sequence). This CDR3 contains 15 residues.

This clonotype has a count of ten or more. The CDR3 loop is CASSFNRALGTEAFF. CDR3 sequence (DNA): TGTGCCAGCAGTTTTAACAGAGCTCTAGGGACTGAAGCTTTCTTT. This chain connects TRBV28 to TRBJ1-1, with unresolved D. This CDR3 spans 15 amino acids. V lost 3 bases and J 5 bases, leaving 16 bases between the germline ends. Germline CDR1 MDHEN, CDR2 SYDVKM.

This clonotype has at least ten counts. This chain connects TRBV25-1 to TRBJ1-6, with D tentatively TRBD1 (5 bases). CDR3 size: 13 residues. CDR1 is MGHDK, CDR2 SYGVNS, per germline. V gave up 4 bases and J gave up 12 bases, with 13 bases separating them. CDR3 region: CASSGGTAGPLHF. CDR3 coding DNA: TGTGCCAGCAGTGGGGGGACGGCTGGACCCCTCCACTTT.

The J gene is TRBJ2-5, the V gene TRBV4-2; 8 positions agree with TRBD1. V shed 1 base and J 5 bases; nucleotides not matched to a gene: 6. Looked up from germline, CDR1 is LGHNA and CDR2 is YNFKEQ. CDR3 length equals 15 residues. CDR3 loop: CASSQGQGMDETQYF. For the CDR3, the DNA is TGTGCCAGCAGCCAAGGACAGGGGATGGACGAGACCCAGTACTTC.

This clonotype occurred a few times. The CDR3 reads CASSRKAGGEQYF. The CDR3 DNA reads TGTGCCAGCAGCCGAAAAGCGGGAGGGGAGCAGTACTTC. This chain links TRBV3-1 with TRBJ2-7, with 10 bases identical to TRBD2. Germline values: CDR1 LGHDT, CDR2 YNNKEL (reference sequence). Unmatched junction bases numbered 4, after V lost 4 bases and J lost 7 bases. The length of the CDR3 is 13 residues.

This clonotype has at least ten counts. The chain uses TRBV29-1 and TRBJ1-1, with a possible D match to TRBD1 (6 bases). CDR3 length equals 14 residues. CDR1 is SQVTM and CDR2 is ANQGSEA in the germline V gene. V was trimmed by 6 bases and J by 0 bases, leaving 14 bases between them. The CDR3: CSVIRGPMNTEAFF. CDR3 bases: TGCAGCGTCATCAGGGGTCCCATGAACACTGAAGCTTTCTTT.

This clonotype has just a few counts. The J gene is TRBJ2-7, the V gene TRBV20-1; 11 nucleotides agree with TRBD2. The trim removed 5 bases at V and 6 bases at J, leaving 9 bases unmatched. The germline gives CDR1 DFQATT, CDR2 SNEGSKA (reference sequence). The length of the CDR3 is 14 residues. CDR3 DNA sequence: TGCAGTGCTTCCCCCACTAGCGGGAGAATCGAGCAGTACTTC. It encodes CSASPTSGRIEQYF.

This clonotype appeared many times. The CDR3: CASSFSASPQNSPLHF. The CDR3 DNA reads as TGTGCCAGCAGCTTTTCGGCTTCCCCTCAAAATTCACCCCTCCACTTT. The chain links TRBV5-5 to TRBJ1-6; D ambiguous. The CDR3 is 16 amino acids. Germline CDR1 is SGHKS and CDR2 is YYEKEE (reference sequence). Trimming removed 2 bases from V and 7 bases from J, with 16 bases in between.

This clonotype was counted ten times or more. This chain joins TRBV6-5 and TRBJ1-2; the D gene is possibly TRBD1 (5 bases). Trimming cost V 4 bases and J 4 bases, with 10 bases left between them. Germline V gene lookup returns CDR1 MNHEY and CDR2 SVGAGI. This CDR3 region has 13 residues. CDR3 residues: CASSFGGVYGYTF. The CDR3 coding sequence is TGTGCCAGCAGTTTCGGGGGGGTCTATGGCTACACCTTC.

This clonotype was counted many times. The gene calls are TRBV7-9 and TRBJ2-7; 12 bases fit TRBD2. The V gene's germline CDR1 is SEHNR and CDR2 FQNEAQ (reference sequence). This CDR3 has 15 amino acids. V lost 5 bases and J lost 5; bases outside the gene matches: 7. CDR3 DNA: TGTGCCAGCAGCCCGCGACTAGCGGGAGAGGACGAGCAGTACTTC. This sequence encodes CASSPRLAGEDEQYF.

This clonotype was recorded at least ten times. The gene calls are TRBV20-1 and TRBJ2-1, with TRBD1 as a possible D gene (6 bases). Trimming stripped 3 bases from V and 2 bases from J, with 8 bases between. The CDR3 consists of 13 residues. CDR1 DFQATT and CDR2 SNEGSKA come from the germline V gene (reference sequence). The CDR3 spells CSASGDTYNEQFF. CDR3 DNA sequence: TGCAGTGCTAGCGGGGACACCTACAATGAGCAGTTCTTC.

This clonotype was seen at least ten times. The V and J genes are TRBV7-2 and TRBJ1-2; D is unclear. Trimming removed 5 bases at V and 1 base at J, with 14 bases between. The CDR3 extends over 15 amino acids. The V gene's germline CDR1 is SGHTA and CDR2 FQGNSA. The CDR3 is CASSLRAGVNYGYTF. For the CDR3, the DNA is TGTGCCAGCAGCCTTCGAGCGGGAGTTAACTATGGCTACACCTTC.

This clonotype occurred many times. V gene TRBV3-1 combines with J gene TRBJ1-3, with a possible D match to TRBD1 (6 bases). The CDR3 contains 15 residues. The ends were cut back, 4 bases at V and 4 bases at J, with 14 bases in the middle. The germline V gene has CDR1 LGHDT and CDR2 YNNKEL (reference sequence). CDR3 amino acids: CASSPLWGAGNTIYF. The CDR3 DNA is TGTGCCAGCAGCCCCCTCTGGGGGGCCGGAAACACCATATATTTT.

Here the CDR3 DNA reads TGTGCCAGCATACGACAGGACGGGAGCCGTTACGAGCAGTACTTC. Its translation is CASIRQDGSRYEQYF. This chain joins TRBV6-5 and TRBJ2-7; D is perhaps TRBD1 or TRBD2 (6 bases each). The germline V and J ends were trimmed by 7 bases and 4 bases, with 20 bases remaining between them. The CDR3 totals 15 residues. Per germline, CDR1 MNHEY and CDR2 SVGAGI.

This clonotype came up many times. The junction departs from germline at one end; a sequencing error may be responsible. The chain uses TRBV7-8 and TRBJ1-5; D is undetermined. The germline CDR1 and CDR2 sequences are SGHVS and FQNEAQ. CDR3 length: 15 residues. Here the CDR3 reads CASSLARILNQPQHF. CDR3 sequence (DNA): TGTGCCAGCAGCCTAGCGAGGATCCTCAATCAGCCCCAGCATTTT.

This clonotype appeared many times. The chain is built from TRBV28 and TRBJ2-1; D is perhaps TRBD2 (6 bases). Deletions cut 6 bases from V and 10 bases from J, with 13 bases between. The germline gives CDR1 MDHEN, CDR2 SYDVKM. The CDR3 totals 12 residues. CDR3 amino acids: CASRPSVHEQFF. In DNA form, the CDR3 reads TGTGCCAGCAGACCTAGCGTCCACGAGCAGTTCTTC. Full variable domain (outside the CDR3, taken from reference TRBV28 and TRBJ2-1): DVKVTQSSRYLVKRTGEKVFLECVQDMDHENMFWYRQDPGLGLRLIYFSYDVKMKEKGDIPEGYSVSREKKERFSLILESASTNQTSMYLCASRPSVHEQFFGPGTRLTVL.

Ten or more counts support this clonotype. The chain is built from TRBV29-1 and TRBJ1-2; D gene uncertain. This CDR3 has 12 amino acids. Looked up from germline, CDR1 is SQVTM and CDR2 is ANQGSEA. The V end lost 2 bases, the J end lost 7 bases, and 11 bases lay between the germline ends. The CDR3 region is CSVETWGGGYTF. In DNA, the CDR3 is TGCAGCGTTGAAACCTGGGGAGGTGGCTACACCTTC.

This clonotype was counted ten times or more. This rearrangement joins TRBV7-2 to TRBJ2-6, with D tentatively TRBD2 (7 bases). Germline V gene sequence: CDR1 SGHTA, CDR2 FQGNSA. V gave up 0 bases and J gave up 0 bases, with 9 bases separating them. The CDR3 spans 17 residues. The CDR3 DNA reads TGTGCCAGCAGCTTAGCAGGGGGGGCCTCTGGGGCCAACGTCCTGACTTTC. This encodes CASSLAGGASGANVLTF.

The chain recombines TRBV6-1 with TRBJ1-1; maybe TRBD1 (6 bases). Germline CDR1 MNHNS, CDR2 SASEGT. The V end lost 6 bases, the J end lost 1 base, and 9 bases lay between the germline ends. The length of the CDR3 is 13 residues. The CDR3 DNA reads TGTGCCAGCAGAACGGGACAGAACACTGAAGCTTTCTTT. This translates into CASRTGQNTEAFF.

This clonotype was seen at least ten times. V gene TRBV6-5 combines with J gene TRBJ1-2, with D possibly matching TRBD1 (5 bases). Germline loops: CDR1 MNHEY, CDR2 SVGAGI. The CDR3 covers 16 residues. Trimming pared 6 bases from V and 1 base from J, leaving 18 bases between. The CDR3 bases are TGTGCCAGCAGGGGGGGGACGGAAGCCTTTAACTATGGCTACACCTTC. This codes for CASRGGTEAFNYGYTF.

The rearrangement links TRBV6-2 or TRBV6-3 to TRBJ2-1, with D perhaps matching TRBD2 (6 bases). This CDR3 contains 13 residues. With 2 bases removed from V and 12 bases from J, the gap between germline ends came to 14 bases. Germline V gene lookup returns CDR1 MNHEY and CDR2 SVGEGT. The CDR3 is CASSYLGLLRQFF. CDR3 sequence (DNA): TGTGCCAGCAGTTACCTGGGACTGCTGAGGCAGTTCTTC.

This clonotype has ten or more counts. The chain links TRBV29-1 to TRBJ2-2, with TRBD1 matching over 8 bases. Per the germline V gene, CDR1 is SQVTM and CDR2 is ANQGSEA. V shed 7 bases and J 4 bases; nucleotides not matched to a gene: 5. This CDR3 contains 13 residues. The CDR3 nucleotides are TGCAGCGCTGACAGGGGAGCCACCGGGGAGCTGTTTTTT. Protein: CSADRGATGELFF.

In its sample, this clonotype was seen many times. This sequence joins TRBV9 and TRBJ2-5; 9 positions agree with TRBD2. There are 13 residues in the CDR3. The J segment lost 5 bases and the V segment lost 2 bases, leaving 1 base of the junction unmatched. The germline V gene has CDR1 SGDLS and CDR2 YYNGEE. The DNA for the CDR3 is TGTGCCAGCAGCGTTGCGGGGGGGGAGACCCAGTACTTC. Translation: CASSVAGGETQYF.